This entry lists 13 T cell receptor beta chains sequenced from one sample in a study of T-cell memory formation after mild COVID-19. In TCRdb, the 5' RACE reads were re-called with MiXCR into one record per CDR3 protein. The repertoire holds roughly 190,000 distinct CDR3 sequences, with around 20% as singletons. The sequenced sample was PBMCs or a T cell subset sorted from them (not recorded which). The origin of the receptors is an adult woman who had mild COVID-19 (a few samples of this study predate the infection). Cell type and time point are not known.

This clonotype was counted a few times. This chain uses TRBV3-1 with TRBJ2-1; weak D call: TRBD2 (6 bases). Germline CDR1 reads LGHDT; CDR2 reads YNNKEL (reference sequence). The CDR3 covers 14 residues. V gave up 1 base and J gave up 6 bases, with 10 bases separating them. The DNA for the CDR3 is TGTGCCAGCAGCCAAGGGGGACTTTCCAATGAGCAGTTCTTC. Residues: CASSQGGLSNEQFF.

On this clonotype itself: Compared with germline, one end of the junction differs, possibly owing to a read error. The genes are TRBV5-5 and TRBJ1-2; a weak D match, TRBD1 (5 bases). The CDR3 has 16 residues. Germline CDR1 reads SGHKS; CDR2 reads YYEKEE (reference sequence). The CDR3 spells CANSSRGAGDDYGYTF. As DNA, the CDR3 is TGTGCCAACAGCTCAAGAGGGGCAGGAGATGACTATGGCTACACCTTC.

The chain links TRBV7-2 to TRBJ1-1, with D hard to call. Trimming took off 1 base at V and 11 bases at J, with 14 bases between the two ends. From germline, CDR1 is SGHTA and CDR2 FQGNSA. The CDR3 has 13 residues. The CDR3 spells CASSLGHSFVAFF. Here the CDR3 DNA reads TGTGCCAGCAGCTTAGGGCACAGTTTTGTGGCTTTCTTT.

The sample holds a few counts of this clonotype. V usage is TRBV6-5 and J usage is TRBJ1-2, with 10 bases that match TRBD1. The trim removed 0 bases at V and 7 bases at J, leaving 11 bases unmatched. The CDR3 is made up of 17 amino acids. CDR1 is MNHEY and CDR2 is SVGAGI in the germline V gene. The CDR3 loop reads CASSYSDGTGADGGYTF. The CDR3 bases are TGTGCCAGCAGTTACTCCGATGGGACAGGGGCGGATGGTGGCTACACCTTC.

J is TRBJ2-1 and V is TRBV7-2; 11 bases are shared with TRBD2. The germline gives CDR1 SGHTA, CDR2 FQGNSA. This CDR3 is built from 18 residues. The junction had 8 bases not matched to a gene; V was cut back by 1 base and J by 3 bases. CDR3 sequence (DNA): TGTGCCAGCAGCTTAGGTCCCCCGGGACTAGCGGACTACAATGAGCAGTTCTTC. Its protein product is CASSLGPPGLADYNEQFF.

The genes are TRBV5-1 and TRBJ2-5, with D uncertain. Germline CDR1 reads SGHRS; CDR2 reads YFSETQ. Between the trimmed V and J ends, which lost 5 bases and 5 bases, there was a span of 22 bases. This CDR3 comprises 16 residues. The CDR3 is CASRQALGRVSETQYF. The DNA of the CDR3 is TGCGCCAGCAGGCAGGCCCTAGGAAGGGTCTCTGAGACCCAGTACTTC.

This clonotype was seen only a few times. This rearrangement joins TRBV7-2 to TRBJ1-1; the match to TRBD1 covers 8 bases. V dropped 6 bases and J dropped 1; count of bases not matched to a gene: 7. Germline loops: CDR1 SGHTA, CDR2 FQGNSA. The length of the CDR3 is 15 residues. CDR3 region: CASRSRQGRNTEAFF. In DNA form, the CDR3 reads TGTGCCAGCAGAAGTCGACAGGGGAGGAACACTGAAGCTTTCTTT.

This clonotype was detected ten times or more. The rearrangement links TRBV7-2 to TRBJ2-3, with D possibly TRBD1 on 5 matching bases. Looked up from germline, CDR1 is SGHTA and CDR2 is FQGNSA. With 1 base removed from V and 2 bases from J, the gap between germline ends came to 7 bases. This CDR3 comprises 14 residues. This chain's CDR3 is CASSLGTYTDTQYF. CDR3 nucleotide sequence: TGTGCCAGCAGCTTAGGGACATACACAGATACGCAGTATTTT.

The chain couples TRBV12-3 or TRBV12-4 to TRBJ2-5; TRBD2 might be the D (7 bases). CDR3 length: 15 amino acids. V was shortened by 4 bases and J by 9 bases, with 21 bases between the two germline ends. The CDR3 nucleotides are TGTGCCAGCAGTTCCCGGGACACCATTGGGGGGGCCCAGTACTTC. It encodes CASSSRDTIGGAQYF.

There are a few counts of this clonotype. The V and J genes are TRBV6-6 and TRBJ2-2, with D uncertain. The germline gives CDR1 MNHNY, CDR2 SVGAGI (reference sequence). The CDR3 is 13 amino acids. Trimming removed 7 bases at V and 0 bases at J, with 6 bases between. The CDR3, as DNA: TGTGCCAGCACCTGGTCGAACACCGGGGAGCTGTTTTTT. It encodes CASTWSNTGELFF.

The chain uses TRBV7-8 and TRBJ1-6, with 8 bases matching TRBD1. Germline V lookup: CDR1 SGHVS, CDR2 FQNEAQ. The CDR3 is made up of 14 amino acids. With 3 bases clipped from V and 8 bases from J, the junction kept 3 bases outside the gene matches. As DNA, the CDR3 is TGTGCCAGCAGCTTGCCAGGGGGCGATTCACCCCTCCACTTT. Protein: CASSLPGGDSPLHF.

This clonotype occurred many times. The J gene is TRBJ2-7, the V gene TRBV3-1, with D possibly matching TRBD1 (6 bases). Germline CDR1 is LGHDT and CDR2 is YNNKEL (reference sequence). The CDR3 consists of 14 residues. The V end lost 4 bases, the J end lost 0 bases, and 10 bases lay between the germline ends. In nucleotides, the CDR3 is TGTGCCAGCAGCCTCGACAGGTCCTCCTACGAGCAGTACTTC. It translates to CASSLDRSSYEQYF.

This clonotype was recorded a few times. The rearrangement links TRBV12-5 to TRBJ2-1; no clear D. The CDR3 sequence is 12 residues long. Trimming removed 5 bases at V and 3 bases at J, with 5 bases between. Germline-derived CDR1 and CDR2 are LGHNT and FRNRAP. The CDR3 DNA sequence: TGTGCTAGTGGTCCAGACTACAATGAGCAGTTCTTC. As protein: CASGPDYNEQFF.